This passage covers 3 T cell receptor beta chains from one sample sequenced in a study of T cell responses to AZD1222 COVID-19 vaccine. TCRdb keeps only in-frame clones here, not all; method: immunoSEQ multiplex PCR. The sample carries almost 70,000 clones, 75% to 90% recorded once. Sequencing was performed on peripheral blood, taken 28 days after the second AZD1222 dose. These receptors were collected from an adult who received the AZD1222 COVID-19 vaccine.

This sequence joins TRBV12-3 or TRBV12-4 and TRBJ1-2; a weak D match, TRBD1 (6 bases). V was trimmed by 5 bases and J by 5 bases, leaving 12 bases between them. The CDR3 runs to 13 residues. The CDR3 loop is CASSLGQIYGYTF. The CDR3 coding sequence is TGTGCCAGCAGTCTAGGACAGATATATGGCTACACCTTC.

The chain uses TRBV9 and TRBJ2-5; possible D gene TRBD2, 5 bases. Germline V gives CDR1 SGDLS, CDR2 YYNGEE. The ends were cut back, 4 bases at V and 7 bases at J, with 14 bases in the middle. CDR3 length equals 13 residues. The CDR3 DNA is TGTGCCAGCAGCCTTGACGTTGAGGGGACCCAGTACTTC. It yields the protein CASSLDVEGTQYF.

The gene calls are TRBV27 and TRBJ2-7, with D maybe TRBD1 (5 bases). Between the trimmed V and J ends, which lost 6 bases and 3 bases, there was a span of 18 bases. The CDR3 has 15 residues. The V gene's germline CDR1 is MNHEY and CDR2 SMNVEV (reference sequence). The CDR3 loop reads CASRPTASYVYEQYF. DNA of the CDR3: TGTGCCAGCAGACCGACAGCGTCCTACGTCTACGAGCAGTACTTC.